These 30 T cell receptor beta chains were all obtained from the same sample, sequenced in a study of shared clonotypes between healthy human individuals. TCRdb's copy holds only in-frame clones and misses some; the assay was immunoSEQ multiplex PCR. The sample lists about 380,000 clones; 96% were seen once. The source material was memory CD8+ T cells sorted from blood. Subset meaning: CD45RO+ cells pooled with CCR7-negative TemRA cells. These receptors came from a man in his thirties or forties in good health.

The V gene is TRBV29-1, the J gene TRBJ2-1, with D maybe TRBD2 (5 bases). Germline-derived CDR1 and CDR2 are SQVTM and ANQGSEA. This CDR3 comprises 17 residues. V lost 0 bases, J lost 1 base, and 16 bases lay in between. The chain's CDR3 is CSVEDLTRAGSYNEQFF. The CDR3 DNA is TGCAGCGTTGAAGATCTAACGAGGGCCGGTTCCTACAATGAGCAGTTCTTC.

The chain is built from TRBV5-1 and TRBJ2-5; TRBD1 matches 10 bases. The germline CDR1 and CDR2 sequences are SGHRS and YFSETQ. The CDR3 spans 15 residues. With V trimmed by 2 bases and J by 3 bases, 4 bases remained unmatched. CDR3 in DNA: TGCGCCAGCAGCTTTGGGGACAGGGGAAAAGAGACCCAGTACTTC. It codes for CASSFGDRGKETQYF.

This chain joins TRBV7-8 and TRBJ1-5; possibly TRBD1 for D (5 bases). Germline assignment: CDR1 SGHVS and CDR2 FQNEAQ. The CDR3 covers 16 residues. Trimming removed 2 bases from V and 1 base from J, with 12 bases in between. In nucleotides, the CDR3 is TGTGCCAGCAGCTTACGGAGGGGATTCAGCAATCAGCCCCAGCATTTT. Its protein product is CASSLRRGFSNQPQHF.

The V gene is TRBV5-6, the J gene TRBJ2-7, with D maybe TRBD2 (6 bases). The CDR3 runs 15 residues. The germline CDR1 and CDR2 sequences are SGHDT and YYEEEE. V lost 4 bases and J lost 1, with 15 bases in between. CDR3 in amino acids: CASSTAGSVSYEQYF. CDR3 bases: TGTGCCAGCAGCACCGCCGGGAGCGTTTCCTACGAGCAGTACTTC. Full variable domain (remainder filled in from reference TRBV5-6 and TRBJ2-7): DAGVTQSPTHLIKTRGQQVTLRCSPKSGHDTVSWYQQALGQGPQFIFQYYEEEERQRGNFPDRFSGHQFPNYSSELNVNALLLGDSALYLCASSTAGSVSYEQYFGPGTRLTVT.

With regard to this clone: One junction end disagrees with the germline gene, perhaps due to a read error. This chain joins TRBV6-6 and TRBJ1-2, with D perhaps matching TRBD1 (6 bases). From germline, CDR1 is MNHNY and CDR2 SVGAGI (reference sequence). The CDR3 contains 14 residues. The CDR3 loop is CASSDSQGAYGYTF. In DNA form, the CDR3 reads TGTGCCAGCAGTGACTCACAGGGAGCCTATGGCTACACCTTC.

This clone was recorded once. The J gene is TRBJ2-5, the V gene TRBV7-8; D gene unclear. CDR1 is SGHVS and CDR2 is FQNEAQ in the germline V gene. The CDR3 spans 12 residues. The V and J ends lost 1 base and 7 bases respectively, with 7 bases between them. CDR3 coding DNA: TGTGCCAGCAGCTTAGGGGTGTGGACCCAGTACTTC. It yields the protein CASSLGVWTQYF.

This clone was detected only a few times. The CDR3 nucleotides read TGTGCCAGCAGCTTAACCCAGGGGGGGGACTATGGCTACACCTTC. It translates to CASSLTQGGDYGYTF. The chain recombines TRBV5-4 with TRBJ1-2, with 7 positions matching TRBD1. V dropped 2 bases and J dropped 3; count of bases not matched to a gene: 7. Germline V lookup: CDR1 SGHNT, CDR2 YYREEE (reference sequence). The length of the CDR3 is 15 residues.

The chain combines TRBV30 with TRBJ1-2, with 9 nucleotides matching TRBD1. This CDR3 has 14 amino acids. CDR1 and CDR2 (germline): GTSNPN, SVGIG (reference sequence). V was clipped by 4 bases and J by 0 bases; unmatched bases: 3. The CDR3 loop reads CAWKRDRANYGYTF. Here the CDR3 DNA reads TGTGCCTGGAAACGGGACAGGGCTAACTATGGCTACACCTTC.

The chain is built from TRBV5-1 and TRBJ2-3, with D tentatively TRBD2 (5 bases). The CDR3 is made up of 14 amino acids. The germline CDR1 and CDR2 sequences are SGHRS and YFSETQ. V was shortened by 6 bases and J by 2 bases, with 13 bases between the two germline ends. The CDR3 protein is CASKLGLFTDTQYF. The CDR3 DNA reads TGCGCCAGCAAACTAGGACTTTTCACAGATACGCAGTATTTT.

CDR3 residues: CASSQGLAGGSNTGELFF. CDR3 nucleotides: TGTGCCAGCAGCCAGGGACTAGCGGGGGGTTCGAACACCGGGGAGCTGTTTTTT. The V call is TRBV4-2, the J call TRBJ2-2, with 15 positions matching TRBD2. The germline gives CDR1 LGHNA, CDR2 YNFKEQ. The CDR3 sequence is 18 residues long. Trimming removed 3 bases from V and 0 bases from J; junction bases left unmatched: 2.

This clone was recorded once. The rearrangement joins TRBV19 to TRBJ2-1; 7 bases align to TRBD2. J gave up 3 bases and V 2 bases, and 1 base lay outside the gene matches. The CDR3 contains 14 residues. CDR1 is LNHDA, CDR2 SQIVND, per germline (reference sequence). The CDR3 bases are TGTGCCAGTAGTATAACGGGAGGCTACAATGAGCAGTTCTTC. Translated: CASSITGGYNEQFF.

The genes are TRBV29-1 and TRBJ2-7; 11 nucleotides match TRBD1. J was trimmed by 6 bases and V by 8 bases; bases with no gene match: 15. From germline, CDR1 is SQVTM and CDR2 ANQGSEA. The CDR3 is 15 residues long. CDR3 protein: CSIATGTGGKGEQYF. The DNA of the CDR3 is TGCAGCATAGCAACCGGGACAGGGGGAAAAGGCGAGCAGTACTTC.

The J gene is TRBJ2-7, the V gene TRBV20-1, with D possibly being TRBD2 (6 bases). Germline CDR1 DFQATT, CDR2 SNEGSKA (reference sequence). The V gene lost 4 bases and the J gene lost 6 bases, with 7 bases spanning the gap. CDR3 length: 10 amino acids. Written as DNA, the CDR3 is TGCAGTGCTACGGAGGGCGAGCAGTACTTC. Translated, it gives CSATEGEQYF.

The chain recombines TRBV19 with TRBJ1-4, with D maybe TRBD1 (6 bases). The V gene's germline CDR1 is LNHDA and CDR2 SQIVND (reference sequence). Deletions cut 7 bases from V and 5 bases from J, with 17 bases between. This CDR3 has 15 amino acids. Written as DNA, the CDR3 is TGTGCCAGTATGCGGGGGCCTGGGAGGAATGAAAAACTGTTTTTT. Residues: CASMRGPGRNEKLFF.

The J gene is TRBJ2-3, the V gene TRBV28, with a possible D match to TRBD1 (6 bases). This CDR3 has 13 amino acids. Trimming removed 5 bases from V and 8 bases from J, with 14 bases in between. Germline lookup yields CDR1 MDHEN and CDR2 SYDVKM. Here the CDR3 reads CASSPRDRSTQYF. CDR3 DNA sequence: TGTGCCAGCAGTCCAAGAGACAGGTCTACGCAGTATTTT.

The V call is TRBV4-1, the J call TRBJ1-4, with TRBD1 as a possible D gene (5 bases). V was shortened by 3 bases and J by 4 bases, with 18 bases between the two germline ends. The CDR3 is 17 residues long. The germline CDR1 and CDR2 sequences are MGHRA and YSYEKL. The CDR3 nucleotides read TGCGCCAGCAGCCATACGAGGGGAAGCCTCCTTAATGAAAAACTGTTTTTT. Its protein is CASSHTRGSLLNEKLFF.

The chain uses TRBV7-3 and TRBJ2-1; 9 bases align to TRBD2. Losses at the gene ends were 6 bases for V and 7 bases for J; bases not matched to a gene: 13. The CDR3 contains 16 residues. The germline V gene has CDR1 SGHTA and CDR2 FQGTGA. As DNA, the CDR3 is TGTGCCAGCAGTATTGGGGACGGGACTAGCAGGAATGAGCAGTTCTTC. As protein: CASSIGDGTSRNEQFF.

This chain connects TRBV4-2 to TRBJ1-5; 8 nucleotides agree with TRBD1. The germline gives CDR1 LGHNA, CDR2 YNFKEQ. V dropped 1 base and J dropped 6; count of bases not matched to a gene: 2. The CDR3 is made up of 14 amino acids. CDR3 nucleotide sequence: TGTGCCAGCAGCCAAGGACAGGGGCCTCAGCCCCAGCATTTT. The encoded protein is CASSQGQGPQPQHF.

The rearrangement links TRBV7-2 to TRBJ2-2; no reliable D call. Germline V gene lookup returns CDR1 SGHTA and CDR2 FQGNSA. V was cut by 2 bases and J by 2 bases, with 9 bases left in between. This CDR3 has 15 residues. CDR3 protein: CASSLLVGNTGELFF. For the CDR3, the DNA is TGTGCCAGCAGCTTACTAGTCGGAAACACCGGGGAGCTGTTTTTT.

This chain links TRBV28 with TRBJ1-4; TRBD1 is a possible D gene (6 bases). This CDR3 has 15 amino acids. Germline V gene sequence: CDR1 MDHEN, CDR2 SYDVKM. Trimming removed 4 bases from V and 0 bases from J, with 9 bases in between. The CDR3 DNA reads TGTGCCAGCAGTTCCGGACAGACAACTAATGAAAAACTGTTTTTT. Amino acid sequence: CASSSGQTTNEKLFF.

The chain joins TRBV28 to TRBJ1-5; the D gene is possibly TRBD1 (6 bases). Trimming removed 2 bases from V and 4 bases from J, with 12 bases in between. The germline V gene has CDR1 MDHEN and CDR2 SYDVKM. CDR3 length: 15 amino acids. CDR3 sequence reads: CASSLRGDRNQPQHF. As DNA, the CDR3 is TGTGCCAGCAGTTTAAGGGGGGATCGTAATCAGCCCCAGCATTTT.

In this sample, this clone turned up once. The chain carries TRBV5-1 and TRBJ2-5; 11 bases are a match to TRBD2. J gave up 5 bases and V 4 bases, and 7 bases lay outside the gene matches. Germline V gives CDR1 SGHRS, CDR2 YFSETQ. This CDR3 contains 15 residues. The CDR3 spells CASSGGTSGWETQYF. CDR3 coding DNA: TGCGCCAGCAGCGGAGGGACTAGCGGATGGGAGACCCAGTACTTC.

V usage is TRBV9 and J usage is TRBJ2-3; tentatively, D is TRBD2 (5 bases). Germline V CDR1 and CDR2: SGDLS, YYNGEE. The CDR3 runs to 14 residues. V was pared by 3 bases and J by 7 bases, with 15 bases between. This CDR3 reads CASSAGFLRNTQYF. DNA of the CDR3: TGTGCCAGCAGCGCGGGGTTTCTGCGGAATACGCAGTATTTT.

The chain couples TRBV5-4 to TRBJ2-5; TRBD1 might be the D (6 bases). Deletions cut 0 bases from V and 5 bases from J, with 8 bases between. CDR1 is SGHNT and CDR2 is YYREEE in the germline V gene (reference sequence). CDR3 length: 13 residues. CDR3 sequence: CASSLGTDETQYF. CDR3 in DNA: TGTGCCAGCAGCTTGGGGACAGACGAGACCCAGTACTTC.

This rearrangement joins TRBV5-5 to TRBJ1-4, with D perhaps matching TRBD1 (6 bases). Trimming removed 4 bases at V and 9 bases at J, with 13 bases between. The CDR3 loop spans 13 amino acids. Germline CDR1 reads SGHKS; CDR2 reads YYEKEE (reference sequence). The CDR3 DNA reads TGTGCCAGCAGCCGGGACATTGCTAAAAAACTGTTTTTT. The encoded protein is CASSRDIAKKLFF.

The chain recombines TRBV20-1 with TRBJ2-5; the D is unclear. CDR1 and CDR2 (germline): DFQATT, SNEGSKA (reference sequence). Trimming took 6 bases from V and 5 from J, leaving 10 bases between them. This CDR3 spans 11 amino acids. CDR3 amino acids: CSANPRETQYF. The CDR3 region has the DNA TGCAGTGCAAACCCTAGGGAGACCCAGTACTTC.

The gene calls are TRBV6-5 and TRBJ2-2; 8 nucleotides align to TRBD2. Per germline, CDR1 MNHEY and CDR2 SVGAGI. V shed 0 bases and J 7 bases; nucleotides not matched to a gene: 7. The CDR3 contains 16 residues. CDR3 region: CASSYSGTSEFGELFF. Written as DNA, the CDR3 is TGTGCCAGCAGTTACTCCGGGACTAGTGAATTCGGGGAGCTGTTTTTT.

This chain links TRBV27 with TRBJ2-1; D ambiguous. The CDR3 contains 16 residues. Germline V gene data show CDR1 as MNHEY and CDR2 as SMNVEV (reference sequence). V lost 2 bases and J lost 0, with 11 bases in between. CDR3 DNA: TGTGCCAGCAGTTTAAGGGTGACCACCTCCTACAATGAGCAGTTCTTC. Protein product: CASSLRVTTSYNEQFF.

The V and J genes are TRBV7-9 and TRBJ2-1; 10 nucleotides agree with TRBD2. CDR1 is SEHNR, CDR2 FQNEAQ, per germline (reference sequence). The CDR3 is 18 residues long. The V segment lost 1 base and the J segment 5 bases; nucleotides outside the gene matches: 11. CDR3 nucleotide sequence: TGTGCCAGCAGCTTAGTTTTCTCTAGCGGGAGTCGGAACAATGAGCAGTTCTTC. It is translated as CASSLVFSSGSRNNEQFF.

J is TRBJ2-7 and V is TRBV28; 9 bases are a match to TRBD1. Unmatched junction bases numbered 3, after V lost 8 bases and J lost 4 bases. This CDR3 contains 12 residues. Germline CDR1 is MDHEN and CDR2 is SYDVKM. The CDR3 reads CASLGQGYEQYF. The CDR3 bases are TGTGCCAGCCTGGGACAGGGATACGAGCAGTACTTC.